This T cell receptor beta chain is from a study of a mutant IDH1 vaccine in newly diagnosed glioma. Study as a whole: In weeks 1, 3, 5, 7, 11, 15, 19 and 23, patients were vaccinated.

Sequencing was performed with immunoSEQ multiplex PCR; in TCRdb, only in-frame clones are kept and a portion is missing. Of some 59,000 clones listed, 89% are singletons. Time point reported: week 11, during vaccination. Doses of 300 ug of mutant IDH1 20-mer peptide were given with topical imiquimod. Donor tumors were new WHO grade 3 or 4 IDH1-mutant, ATRX-lost astrocytomas. About this clone: What it binds is unknown.

This CDR3 spans 16 amino acids. The junction had 11 bases not matched to a gene; V was cut back by 8 bases and J by 1 base. Germline V gives CDR1 SGHAT, CDR2 FQNNGV. The chain recombines TRBV11-2 with TRBJ2-3, with 8 nucleotides matching TRBD2. This clonotype was sampled from a man aged 35 to 55 with glioma. Here the sequenced sample was PBMCs, taken from a glioma patient whose treatment included an IDH1 peptide vaccine. The CDR3 DNA reads as TGTGCCAGCGGCCGTAGGAGCGGGAGTGGCACAGATACGCAGTATTTT. Amino acids: CASGRRSGSGTDTQYF. Full variable domain (rest looked up from reference TRBV11-2 and TRBJ2-3): EAGVAQSPRYKIIEKRQSVAFWCNPISGHATLYWYQQILGQGPKLLIQFQNNGVVDDSQLPKDRFSAERLKGVDSTLKIQPAKLEDSAVYLCASGRRSGSGTDTQYFGPGTRLTVL.